This is a list of T cell receptor beta chains from one sample in a study of early T cells in non-severe SARS-CoV-2 infection. TCRdb fed the 5' RACE reads into MiXCR, producing one record per CDR3 protein. The repertoire holds about 45,000 distinct CDR3 sequences, with approximately 10% as singletons. Material: whole blood. The origin of the receptors is an adult who was a healthcare worker with PCR-confirmed SARS-CoV-2 infection or an uninfected control (not recorded which). Each CDR3 is given with its conserved first and last residue. A D gene is named only where the DNA matches it firmly. Some rows have no size entry. The others give once, few or many, or a class for an expanded clone.

TRBJ2-2,TRBV5-1,TRBD2,many,TGCGCCAGCACCCACACTAGCGACCTTCTCGAGAGGGGGGAGCTGTTTTTT,CASTHTSDLLERGELFF
TRBJ1-1,TRBV12-3/TRBV12-4,.,many,TGTGCCAGCAGTTCGAACACTGAAGCTTTCTTT,CASSSNTEAFF
TRBJ2-3,TRBV27,.,many,TGTGCCAGCAGTTTGGGGGGTTTCGCAGATACGCAGTATTTT,CASSLGGFADTQYF
TRBJ2-5,TRBV12-3/TRBV12-4,.,few,TGTGCCAGCAGTCCCGGCGGGGTCGGCCAAGAGACCCAGTACTTC,CASSPGGVGQETQYF
TRBJ2-7,TRBV3-1,.,.,TGTGCCAGCAGCCAAAGGGCGGAAGGAGGGCAGTACTTC,CASSQRAEGGQYF
TRBJ1-5,TRBV10-3,TRBD1,many,TGTGCCATCAGTGAGTCTAAGGGACAGGGGCATCAAATTTCGCCCCAGCATTTT,CAISESKGQGHQISPQHF
TRBJ1-1,TRBV5-1,.,few,TGCGCCAGCAGCCTGGAGGGGCAGCTCATGAACACTGAAGCTTTCTTT,CASSLEGQLMNTEAFF
TRBJ1-1,TRBV10-3,.,few,TGTGCCATCAGGTTAGACAGGGAAGCTTTCTTT,CAIRLDREAFF
TRBJ2-7,TRBV19,TRBD2,.,TGTGCCAGTAGTGCCCCGGGAGGTCACCGCCTAGGCGAGCAGTACTTC,CASSAPGGHRLGEQYF
TRBJ2-1,TRBV27,.,many,TGTGCCAGCAGTAAGTCGGACAATGAGCAGTTCTTC,CASSKSDNEQFF
TRBJ1-5,TRBV12-3/TRBV12-4,.,.,TGTGCCAGCAGTTTATCGTGGGGGTTCGTCAATCAGCCCCAGCATTTT,CASSLSWGFVNQPQHF
TRBJ1-4,TRBV28,.,many,TGTGCCAGCCGGGGGGTGGAAAAACTGTTTTTT,CASRGVEKLFF
TRBJ2-1,TRBV19,TRBD2,many,TGTGCCACCGTTGGGACTAGCGGGAGGGCCTTCTACAATGAGCAGTTCTTC,CATVGTSGRAFYNEQFF
TRBJ1-1,TRBV7-9,TRBD1,many,TGTGCCAGCAGCTTAGCTGACAGGGCCACCACTGAAGCTTTCTTT,CASSLADRATTEAFF
TRBJ1-1,TRBV29-1,.,.,TGCAGCGTTTTATGGCATATGAACACTGAAGCTTTCTTT,CSVLWHMNTEAFF
TRBJ1-1,TRBV12-3/TRBV12-4,.,once,TGTGCCAGCAGCCCTGGGGCCGGACGGGGCTCAGCTGAAGCTTTCTTT,CASSPGAGRGSAEAFF
TRBJ2-1,TRBV14,.,.,TGTGCCAGCAGCCCCCGCAGGCGCGATGAGCAGTTCTTC,CASSPRRRDEQFF
TRBJ1-6,TRBV9,.,.,TGTGCCAGCAGCCCCCGAGGGGAGGATAATTCACCCCTCCACTTT,CASSPRGEDNSPLHF
TRBJ2-5,TRBV10-3,.,few,TGTGCCATCAGTGAGGTGGCCACTAGACAAGAGACCCAGTACTTC,CAISEVATRQETQYF
TRBJ2-4,TRBV4-3,.,many,TGCGCCAGCAGCCAAGGTTGGAAGGAAAACATTCAGTACTTC,CASSQGWKENIQYF
TRBJ2-7,TRBV29-1,TRBD2,few,TGCAGCGTTGGGGGAGGGAACGAGCAGTACTTC,CSVGGGNEQYF
TRBJ1-1,TRBV6-2/TRBV6-3,TRBD1,many,TGTGCCAGCACCGACCCCTCCGACAGGGGAGAGAACACTGAAGCTTTCTTT,CASTDPSDRGENTEAFF
TRBJ1-2,TRBV6-5,.,many,TGTGCCAGCAGTTACTCAAGGGGGGCGCATGGCTACACCTTC,CASSYSRGAHGYTF
TRBJ2-2,TRBV9,.,many,TGTGCCAGCAGCGTAGACGTGGGAAGATTCACCGGGGAGCTGTTTTTT,CASSVDVGRFTGELFF
TRBJ2-3,TRBV7-9,TRBD2,many,TGTGCCAGCAGCCGCAGTGGTAGCGGGAGGTGGGGCACAGATACGCAGTATTTT,CASSRSGSGRWGTDTQYF
TRBJ2-1,TRBV13,.,many,TGTGCCAGCAGCTTGGGCGAGGGTGAGCAGTTCTTC,CASSLGEGEQFF
TRBJ2-1,TRBV6-2/TRBV6-3,TRBD2,many,TGTGCCAGCAGTCCCCTTAGCGGGAGTACCTACAATGAGCAGTTCTTC,CASSPLSGSTYNEQFF
TRBJ2-1,TRBV7-3,.,.,TGTGCCTCGAGTGGAGGGAACAATGAGCAGTTCTTC,CASSGGNNEQFF
TRBJ2-1,TRBV7-2,TRBD2,many,TGTGCCAGCAGCTCCTCCAGGCGGGAGAGGGTTGAGCAGTTCTTC,CASSSSRRERVEQFF
TRBJ2-5,TRBV9,TRBD1,medium-sized,TGTGCCAGCAGCTTACAGGGGAGTGGGGAGACCCAGTACTTC,CASSLQGSGETQYF
TRBJ2-7,TRBV7-9,TRBD2,many,TGTGCCAGCAGCTCCCTGATGCTCAGCGGGAGGGCCCTCGAGCAGTACTTC,CASSSLMLSGRALEQYF
TRBJ1-1,TRBV7-9,.,few,TGTGCCAGCAGCTTTGGGGCGCGGGGCAGGAACACTGAAGCTTTCTTT,CASSFGARGRNTEAFF
TRBJ1-5,TRBV19,.,many,TGTGCCAGTACCAGGGATAGTCAGCCCCAGCATTTT,CASTRDSQPQHF
TRBJ2-1,TRBV11-3,.,few,TGTGCCAGCAGCTTAGTCGGGGGGCCGGGTGAGCAGTTCTTC,CASSLVGGPGEQFF
TRBJ2-6,TRBV6-5,.,many,TGTGCCAGCAGTTACTCGGCCACCGCGGAGGTTGGGGCCAACGTCCTGACTTTC,CASSYSATAEVGANVLTF
TRBJ2-1,TRBV14,TRBD2,many,TGTGCCAGCAGCCAAGTCGGTCGGATAACTAGCGGTTACAATGAGCAGTTCTTC,CASSQVGRITSGYNEQFF
TRBJ2-3,TRBV15,.,many,TGTGCCACCAGACAGTACCCCACAGATACGCAGTATTTT,CATRQYPTDTQYF
TRBJ2-5,TRBV6-2/TRBV6-3,.,few,TGTGCCAGCAGCCCTAGGGGGACCCAGTACTTC,CASSPRGTQYF
TRBJ2-5,TRBV12-3/TRBV12-4,TRBD2,.,TGTGTCAGCAACCGGGACCAGGGAGGGGACCAGTACTTC,CVSNRDQGGDQYF
TRBJ1-6,TRBV16,TRBD1,many,TGTGCCAGCAGCCGATACGACAGGGTGAACCCACCCCTCCACTTT,CASSRYDRVNPPLHF
TRBJ2-1,TRBV29-1,TRBD2,many,TGCAGCGACCGAACTAGCGGGGGGTACAATGAGCAGTTCTTC,CSDRTSGGYNEQFF
TRBJ1-1,TRBV4-3,.,many,TGCGCCAGCAGCCAAGAGACACGGAACACTGAAGCTTTCTTT,CASSQETRNTEAFF
TRBJ2-1,TRBV7-3,.,many,TGTGCCAGCAGCTTAACCCGGGACTACAATGAGCAGTTCTTC,CASSLTRDYNEQFF
TRBJ2-5,TRBV7-2,.,many,TGTGCCAGCAGCTCCAGGGTTCGGGAGACCCAGTACTTC,CASSSRVRETQYF
TRBJ1-5,TRBV30,.,many,TGTGCCTGGAGTGTCGATGGCGCTCAGCCCCAGCATTTT,CAWSVDGAQPQHF
TRBJ2-7,TRBV12-3/TRBV12-4,.,many,TGTGCCAGCAAACCTGGGGGCGCCGGAGACTACGAGCAGTACTTC,CASKPGGAGDYEQYF
TRBJ1-1,TRBV28,TRBD1,.,TGTGCCAGCAGTATACCGGGACAGGGGGCCGCTGAAGCTTTCTTT,CASSIPGQGAAEAFF
TRBJ2-1,TRBV7-2,.,many,TGTGCCAGCAGCTTACGTGTTAATGAGCAGTTCTTC,CASSLRVNEQFF
TRBJ2-3,TRBV7-2,.,many,TGTGCCAGCAGCTTCTTATGGAGCACAGATACGCAGTATTTT,CASSFLWSTDTQYF
TRBJ2-1,TRBV5-6,.,few,TGTGCCAGCAGCTTTGCCTACTACAATGAGCAGTTCTTC,CASSFAYYNEQFF
TRBJ2-7,TRBV28,.,few,TGTGCCAGCAGCTCGGGGAGTAGGAACGAGCAGTACTTC,CASSSGSRNEQYF
TRBJ1-2,TRBV14,.,medium-sized,TGTGCCAGCAGCCCTGAACTTTACTATGGCTACACCTTC,CASSPELYYGYTF
TRBJ2-1,TRBV7-9,.,many,TGTGCCAGCAGCTTAGTGCGGAGCATATACAATGAGCAGTTCTTC,CASSLVRSIYNEQFF
TRBJ2-1,TRBV20-1,TRBD2,many,TGCAGTGCTAGAGGCCCAGCGGGAGGGCTTCTACTGGATGAGCAGTTCTTC,CSARGPAGGLLLDEQFF
TRBJ2-7,TRBV7-2,.,many,TGTGCCAGCAGCTTAATGGGTTCCTACGAGCAGTACTTC,CASSLMGSYEQYF
TRBJ2-1,TRBV20-1,TRBD2,.,TGCAGTGCTAATAGCGGGAGGGCTTCCTACAATGAGCAGTTCTTC,CSANSGRASYNEQFF
TRBJ1-3,TRBV12-3/TRBV12-4,.,.,TGTGCCAACAAACCGGGAGGTGGAAACACCATATATTTT,CANKPGGGNTIYF
TRBJ2-1,TRBV20-1,.,few,TGCAGTGCGGGACTTAGGTACGAGCAGTTCTTC,CSAGLRYEQFF
TRBJ2-7,TRBV6-6,TRBD2,many,TGTGCCAGCACCCTAGCGGGAGGCCTCTCCTACGAGCAGTACTTC,CASTLAGGLSYEQYF
TRBJ1-3,TRBV7-8,.,many,TGTGCCAGCATCCAGGGGAGCTCTGGAAACACCATATATTTT,CASIQGSSGNTIYF